The clone carrying this T cell receptor (beta chain) was counted ten times or more. The data belong to a study of Graves' ophthalmopathy and Graves' hyperthyroidism. The germline V gene has CDR1 MDHEN and CDR2 SYDVKM. V was pared by 6 bases and J by 1 base, with 16 bases between. The CDR3 contains 15 residues. RNA transcripts served as template for amplifying TCR beta CDR3 sequences. An initial RT-PCR round employing HTBI primers preceded a second-round multiplex PCR. TCRdb ran MiXCR on the multiplex PCR reads and lists one entry per CDR3 protein. The table shows 300,000 to 400,000 distinct CDR3 sequences, with 15% to 20% occurring only once. Clinical symptoms, serum thyroxine, TRAb, thyroid ultrasound and orbital computed tomography formed the basis of diagnosis.

Material for sequencing was peripheral blood. This TCR was sampled from an adult man with Graves' ophthalmopathy. This chain connects TRBV28 to TRBJ2-7; perhaps TRBD1 as D (6 bases). CDR3 in DNA: TGTGCCAGCAGCTCAATCCGGGACACTTCCTACGAGCAGTACTTC. Translating gives CASSSIRDTSYEQYF.